These 21 T cell receptor beta chains originate from one sample sequenced in a study of CD8 T cells in ankylosing spondylitis. In TCRdb, the 5' RACE reads were re-called with MiXCR into one record per CDR3 protein. The sample has under 400,000 distinct CDR3 sequences, more than 9% seen once. The specimen was blood, either unsorted or a sorted T cell fraction (not recorded which). The receptors originated from a female donor with ankylosing spondylitis or in good health (not recorded which).

This clonotype was seen at least ten times. The chain has TRBV24-1 and TRBJ2-3, with D tentatively TRBD2 (5 bases). Deletions cut 3 bases from V and 2 bases from J, with 14 bases between. From germline, CDR1 is KGHDR and CDR2 SFDVKD. The CDR3 runs 16 residues. The CDR3 loop reads CATSDPKTTTTDTQYF. The CDR3 DNA reads as TGTGCCACCAGTGATCCCAAGACGACTACCACAGATACGCAGTATTTT.

This clonotype has ten or more counts. The chain has TRBV4-2 and TRBJ1-1; TRBD1 matches at 7 bases. Germline lookup yields CDR1 LGHNA and CDR2 YNFKEQ. Trimming removed 1 base from V and 7 bases from J; junction bases left unmatched: 0. The CDR3 length is 12 residues. The CDR3 DNA is TGTGCCAGCAGCCAAGGGGACAGTGAAGCTTTCTTT. It is translated as CASSQGDSEAFF.

The chain couples TRBV10-3 to TRBJ2-7; D may be TRBD1 or TRBD2 (5 bases each). The CDR3 runs 16 residues. Deletions cut 2 bases from V and 1 base from J, with 15 bases between. Germline V gene data show CDR1 as ENHRY and CDR2 as SYGVKD. The CDR3 sequence is CAISEDPGRNSYEQYF. CDR3 DNA: TGTGCCATCAGTGAGGACCCGGGACGGAATTCCTACGAGCAGTACTTC.

This clonotype was counted ten times or more. The chain uses TRBV7-6 and TRBJ2-7, with 9 bases aligning to TRBD2. V lost 2 bases, J lost 2 bases, and 4 bases stayed unmatched. CDR1 and CDR2 from the germline V gene are SGHVS and FNYEAQ. CDR3 length equals 15 residues. CDR3 sequence: CASSLTLAGTYEQYF. CDR3 bases: TGTGCCAGCAGCTTAACTCTAGCGGGGACCTACGAGCAGTACTTC.

V and J are TRBV20-1 and TRBJ2-2, with a weak D call TRBD2 (5 bases). The V gene's germline CDR1 is DFQATT and CDR2 SNEGSKA (reference sequence). The CDR3 runs to 17 residues. Between the trimmed V and J ends, which lost 1 base and 0 bases, there was a span of 15 bases. This CDR3 reads CSARVSGIRTNTGELFF. The CDR3 DNA sequence: TGCAGTGCTAGAGTCTCGGGAATTCGTACGAACACCGGGGAGCTGTTTTTT.

This clonotype appeared many times. The V call is TRBV4-1, the J call TRBJ2-7; D remains unclear. In germline, CDR1 is MGHRA, CDR2 YSYEKL. The CDR3 has 11 amino acids. V gave up 0 bases and J gave up 5 bases, with 2 bases separating them. This CDR3 reads CASSQDHEQYF. DNA for the CDR3: TGCGCCAGCAGCCAAGACCACGAGCAGTACTTC.

Of note for this clonotype: Since a much larger clone is just one base distant, this may be a read error. The chain has TRBV5-1 and TRBJ1-4, with a tentative D call TRBD1 (5 bases). The CDR3 covers 15 residues. V lost 6 bases and J lost 4, with 16 bases in between. From germline, CDR1 is SGHRS and CDR2 YFSETQ. This CDR3 is CASTRDGGDNEKLFF. The CDR3 DNA reads TGCGCCAGCACCCGCGACGGGGGAGATAATGAAAAACTGTTTTTT. The whole variable domain, filled in from reference TRBV5-1 and TRBJ1-4, reads KAGVTQTPRYLIKTRGQQVTLSCSPISGHRSVSWYQQTPGQGLQFLFEYFSETQRNKGNFPGRFSGRQFSNSRSEMNVSTLELGDSALYLCASTRDGGDNEKLFFGSGTQLSVL.

This clonotype showed up many times. The gene calls are TRBV2 and TRBJ2-2; D is undetermined. The V and J ends lost 6 bases and 7 bases respectively, with 15 bases between them. The CDR3 contains 14 residues. Germline CDR1 reads SNHLY; CDR2 reads FYNNEI. For the CDR3, the DNA is TGTGCCAGCAGACTAAAGGTCATAGGCGGGGAGCTGTTTTTT. This gives the protein CASRLKVIGGELFF.

Ten or more counts support this clonotype. V is TRBV28 and J is TRBJ2-6; D perhaps matches TRBD2 (5 bases). CDR1 is MDHEN, CDR2 SYDVKM, per germline. The CDR3 consists of 16 residues. The germline V and J ends were trimmed by 4 bases and 0 bases, with 10 bases remaining between them. The CDR3 coding sequence is TGTGCCAGCAGTTCCGGACTGAGCTCTGGGGCCAACGTCCTGACTTTC. Amino acid sequence: CASSSGLSSGANVLTF.

This clonotype has a count of ten or more. The chain is built from TRBV20-1 and TRBJ2-3; maybe TRBD1 (6 bases). Germline V lookup: CDR1 DFQATT, CDR2 SNEGSKA (reference sequence). This CDR3 region has 14 residues. The V gene lost 5 bases and the J gene lost 0 bases, with 12 bases spanning the gap. The CDR3 is CSAPSRGSTDTQYF. CDR3 bases: TGCAGTGCTCCCTCTAGGGGGAGCACAGATACGCAGTATTTT.

The chain joins TRBV20-1 to TRBJ2-7; 9 bases line up with TRBD1. Germline CDR1 reads DFQATT; CDR2 reads SNEGSKA (reference sequence). The CDR3 consists of 14 residues. V was pared by 6 bases and J by 6 bases, with 12 bases of the junction left unmatched. CDR3 DNA: TGCAGTGCAGGGCCGTGGACAGGGGCTTCCGAGCAGTACTTC. This translates into CSAGPWTGASEQYF.

This clonotype was detected ten times or more. V usage is TRBV20-1 and J usage is TRBJ2-3; tentative D call: TRBD2 (7 bases). The CDR3 runs 12 residues. Germline V lookup: CDR1 DFQATT, CDR2 SNEGSKA (reference sequence). The CDR3 nucleotides are TGCAGCGGGGGGCTCCGCACAGATACGCAGTATTTT. It translates to CSGGLRTDTQYF.

This clonotype was seen many times. J is TRBJ2-3 and V is TRBV5-1; tentative D call: TRBD1 (5 bases). Trimming left V 0 bases short and J 5 bases short, with 13 bases between. The CDR3 extends over 15 amino acids. Germline assignment: CDR1 SGHRS and CDR2 YFSETQ. The CDR3 nucleotides read TGCGCCAGCAGCTTGGCAAGGGCAGACAGAGATACGCAGTATTTT. Protein sequence: CASSLARADRDTQYF. Supplemented by reference TRBV5-1 and TRBJ2-3, the full variable domain reads KAGVTQTPRYLIKTRGQQVTLSCSPISGHRSVSWYQQTPGQGLQFLFEYFSETQRNKGNFPGRFSGRQFSNSRSEMNVSTLELGDSALYLCASSLARADRDTQYFGPGTRLTVL.

This clonotype has a handful of counts. CDR3 coding DNA: TGTGCCAGCACCGGGACAGGGTGGGATACGCAGTATTTT. This gives the protein CASTGTGWDTQYF. The gene calls are TRBV5-5 and TRBJ2-3; 9 bases line up with TRBD1. V shed 6 bases and J 6 bases; nucleotides not matched to a gene: 5. Germline-derived CDR1 and CDR2 are SGHKS and YYEKEE (reference sequence). The CDR3 length is 13 residues.

There are a few counts of this clonotype. The gene calls are TRBV7-9 and TRBJ1-2; D gene ambiguous. Germline V gives CDR1 SEHNR, CDR2 FQNEAQ (reference sequence). The CDR3 spans 14 residues. V was pared by 5 bases and J by 7 bases, with 17 bases between. CDR3 nucleotides: TGTGCCAGCAGCCCTGTTTTATCTTCGATTGGCTACACCTTC. Translation: CASSPVLSSIGYTF. Together with reference TRBV7-9 and TRBJ1-2, the CDR3 gives the full variable domain: DTGVSQNPRHKITKRGQNVTFRCDPISEHNRLYWYRQTLGQGPEFLTYFQNEAQLEKSRLLSDRFSAERPKGSFSTLEIQRTEQGDSAMYLCASSPVLSSIGYTFGSGTRLTVV.

This chain connects TRBV11-3 to TRBJ2-1; TRBD1 matches 9 bases. The length of the CDR3 is 13 residues. V lost 5 bases, J lost 10 bases, and 6 bases stayed unmatched. Looked up from germline, CDR1 is SGHNT and CDR2 is YENEEA. CDR3 coding DNA: TGTGCCAGCAGCGTGGGACAGGGAAGGGAGCAGTTCTTC. Amino acid sequence: CASSVGQGREQFF.

In this sample, this clonotype turned up a few times. J is TRBJ2-1 and V is TRBV20-1; D may be TRBD2 (6 bases). The V gene's germline CDR1 is DFQATT and CDR2 SNEGSKA (reference sequence). The CDR3 runs 16 residues. With 8 bases removed from V and 6 bases from J, the gap between germline ends came to 26 bases. The CDR3 coding sequence is TGCAGTTCTTCCCCAGCGGGCGGGAAGGGTGCCAATGAGCAGTTCTTC. As protein: CSSSPAGGKGANEQFF.

At least ten counts were recorded for this clonotype. This rearrangement joins TRBV10-3 to TRBJ2-3; D call uncertain. Deletions cut 0 bases from V and 2 bases from J, with 6 bases between. CDR1 and CDR2 from the germline V gene are ENHRY and SYGVKD. This CDR3 is 14 amino acids long. Written as DNA, the CDR3 is TGTGCCATCAGTGAGTCGATTACCACAGATACGCAGTATTTT. It translates to CAISESITTDTQYF.

V gene TRBV4-1 combines with J gene TRBJ1-4; possibly TRBD1 for D (5 bases). Germline V gives CDR1 MGHRA, CDR2 YSYEKL. Trimming removed 0 bases from V and 3 bases from J, with 8 bases in between. This CDR3 has 15 residues. The CDR3: CASSQEGVPNEKLFF. In nucleotides, the CDR3 is TGCGCCAGCAGCCAAGAAGGGGTGCCTAATGAAAAACTGTTTTTT.

This clonotype showed up many times. The chain is built from TRBV7-6 and TRBJ2-2; D unclear. This CDR3 spans 15 amino acids. CDR1 is SGHVS, CDR2 FNYEAQ, per germline. V was pared by 1 base and J by 4 bases, with 10 bases between. As DNA, the CDR3 is TGTGCCAGCAGCTTAGTGGTCGCCCCCACCGGGGAGCTGTTTTTT. Its protein product is CASSLVVAPTGELFF. The whole variable domain, filled in from reference TRBV7-6 and TRBJ2-2, reads GAGVSQSPRYKVTKRGQDVALRCDPISGHVSLYWYRQALGQGPEFLTYFNYEAQQDKSGLPNDRFSAERPEGSISTLTIQRTEQRDSAMYRCASSLVVAPTGELFFGEGSRLTVL.

The chain employs TRBV14 and TRBJ1-6, with D unclear. Trimming removed 0 bases from V and 8 bases from J, with 5 bases in between. Germline lookup yields CDR1 SGHDN and CDR2 FVKESK. The CDR3 spans 13 residues. The DNA for the CDR3 is TGTGCCAGCAGCCAAGATGGGTATTCACCCCTCCACTTT. It yields the protein CASSQDGYSPLHF.